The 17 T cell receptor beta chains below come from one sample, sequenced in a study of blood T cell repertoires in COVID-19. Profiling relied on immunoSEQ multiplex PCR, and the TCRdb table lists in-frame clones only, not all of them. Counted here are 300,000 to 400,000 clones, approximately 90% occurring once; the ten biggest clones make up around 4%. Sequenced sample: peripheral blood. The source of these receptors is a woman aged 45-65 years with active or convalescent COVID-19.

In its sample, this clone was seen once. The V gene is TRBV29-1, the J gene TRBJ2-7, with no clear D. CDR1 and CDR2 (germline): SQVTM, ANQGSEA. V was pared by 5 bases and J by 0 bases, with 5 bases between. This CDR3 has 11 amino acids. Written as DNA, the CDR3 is TGCAGCGTTTCGAGCTCCTACGAGCAGTACTTC. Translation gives CSVSSSYEQYF.

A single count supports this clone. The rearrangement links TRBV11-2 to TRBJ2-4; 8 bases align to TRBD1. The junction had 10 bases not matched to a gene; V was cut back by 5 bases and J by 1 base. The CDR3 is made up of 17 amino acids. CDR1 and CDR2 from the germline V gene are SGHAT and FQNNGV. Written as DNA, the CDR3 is TGTGCCAGCAGCCTCTCGGACAGGGCCGGGGCCAAAAACATTCAGTACTTC. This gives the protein CASSLSDRAGAKNIQYF.

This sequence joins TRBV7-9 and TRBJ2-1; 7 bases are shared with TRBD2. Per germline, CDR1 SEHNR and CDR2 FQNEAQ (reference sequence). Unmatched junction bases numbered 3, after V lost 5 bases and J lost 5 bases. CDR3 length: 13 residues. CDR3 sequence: CASSPTSNNEQFF. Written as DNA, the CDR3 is TGTGCCAGCAGCCCGACTAGCAACAATGAGCAGTTCTTC.

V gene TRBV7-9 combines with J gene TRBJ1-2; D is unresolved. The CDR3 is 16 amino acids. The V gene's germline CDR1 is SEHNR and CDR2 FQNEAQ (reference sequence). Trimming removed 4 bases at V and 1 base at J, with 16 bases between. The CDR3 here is CASSSGVGRSNYGYTF. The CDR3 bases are TGTGCCAGCAGCTCGGGAGTGGGGAGGAGTAACTATGGCTACACCTTC.

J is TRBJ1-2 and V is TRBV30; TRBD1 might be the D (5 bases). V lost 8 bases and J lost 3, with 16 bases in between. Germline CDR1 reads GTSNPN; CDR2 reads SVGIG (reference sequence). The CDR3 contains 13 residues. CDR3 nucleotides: TGTGCCGGAAGTGTGGGGCTGGACTATGGCTACACCTTC. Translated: CAGSVGLDYGYTF.

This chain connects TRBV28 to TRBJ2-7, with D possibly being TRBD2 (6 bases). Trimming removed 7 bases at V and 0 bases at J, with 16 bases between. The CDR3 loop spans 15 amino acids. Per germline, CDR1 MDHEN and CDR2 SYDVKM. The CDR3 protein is CASNCRDLNSYEQYF. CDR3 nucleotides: TGTGCCAGCAACTGCCGGGACTTAAACTCCTACGAGCAGTACTTC.

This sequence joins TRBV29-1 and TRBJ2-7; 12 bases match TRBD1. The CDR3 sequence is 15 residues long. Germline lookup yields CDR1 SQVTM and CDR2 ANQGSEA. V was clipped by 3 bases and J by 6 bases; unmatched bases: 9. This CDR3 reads CSVDFRDRGRGEQYF. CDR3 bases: TGCAGCGTTGACTTCCGGGACAGGGGGCGAGGCGAGCAGTACTTC.

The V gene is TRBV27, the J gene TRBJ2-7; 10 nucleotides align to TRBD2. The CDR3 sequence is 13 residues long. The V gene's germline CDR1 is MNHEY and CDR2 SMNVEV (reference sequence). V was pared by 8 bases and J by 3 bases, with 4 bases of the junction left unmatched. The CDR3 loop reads CASGAGGVYEQYF. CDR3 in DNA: TGTGCCAGCGGAGCGGGAGGGGTCTACGAGCAGTACTTC.

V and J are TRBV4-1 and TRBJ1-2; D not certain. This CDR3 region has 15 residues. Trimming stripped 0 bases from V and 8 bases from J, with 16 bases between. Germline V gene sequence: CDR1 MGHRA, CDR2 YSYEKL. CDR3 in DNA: TGCGCCAGCAGCCAAGATCCGGGGAACGACAACGGCTACACCTTC. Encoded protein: CASSQDPGNDNGYTF.

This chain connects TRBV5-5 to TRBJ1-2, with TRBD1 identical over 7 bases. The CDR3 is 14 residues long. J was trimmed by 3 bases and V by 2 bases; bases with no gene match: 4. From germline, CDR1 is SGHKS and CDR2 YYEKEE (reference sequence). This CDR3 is CASSLTGVDYGYTF. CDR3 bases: TGTGCCAGCAGCTTAACAGGGGTTGACTATGGCTACACCTTC.

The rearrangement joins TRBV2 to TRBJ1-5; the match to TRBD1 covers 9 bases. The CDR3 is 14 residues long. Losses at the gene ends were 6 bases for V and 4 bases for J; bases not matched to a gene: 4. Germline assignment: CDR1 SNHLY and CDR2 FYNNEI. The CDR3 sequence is CASRDRGLNQPQHF. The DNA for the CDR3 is TGTGCCAGCAGGGACAGGGGTCTTAATCAGCCCCAGCATTTT.

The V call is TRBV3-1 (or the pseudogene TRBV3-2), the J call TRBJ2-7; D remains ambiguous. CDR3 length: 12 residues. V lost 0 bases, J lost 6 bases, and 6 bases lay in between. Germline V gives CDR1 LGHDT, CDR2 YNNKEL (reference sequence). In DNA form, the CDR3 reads TGTGCCAGCAGCCAAGACGGCGGCGAGCAGTACTTC. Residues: CASSQDGGEQYF.

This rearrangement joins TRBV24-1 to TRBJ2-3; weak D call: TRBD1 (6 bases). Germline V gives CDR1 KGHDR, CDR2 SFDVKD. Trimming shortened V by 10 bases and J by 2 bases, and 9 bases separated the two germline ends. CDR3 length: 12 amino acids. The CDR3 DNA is TGTGCCACTCAGGGGACCACAGATACGCAGTATTTT. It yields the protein CATQGTTDTQYF.

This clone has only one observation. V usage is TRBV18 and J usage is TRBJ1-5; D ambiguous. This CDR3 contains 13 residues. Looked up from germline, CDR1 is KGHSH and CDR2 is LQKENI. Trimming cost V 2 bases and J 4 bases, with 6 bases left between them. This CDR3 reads CASSPDGNQPQHF. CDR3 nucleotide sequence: TGTGCCAGCTCACCAGACGGGAATCAGCCCCAGCATTTT.

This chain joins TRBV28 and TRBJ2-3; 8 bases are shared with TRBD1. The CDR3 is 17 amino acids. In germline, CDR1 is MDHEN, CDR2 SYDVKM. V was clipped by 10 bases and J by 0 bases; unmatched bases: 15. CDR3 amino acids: CATDSLWTGRSTDTQYF. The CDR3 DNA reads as TGTGCCACCGATAGTCTATGGACAGGGCGGAGCACAGATACGCAGTATTTT. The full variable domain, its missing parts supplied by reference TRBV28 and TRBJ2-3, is DVKVTQSSRYLVKRTGEKVFLECVQDMDHENMFWYRQDPGLGLRLIYFSYDVKMKEKGDIPEGYSVSREKKERFSLILESASTNQTSMYLCATDSLWTGRSTDTQYFGPGTRLTVL.

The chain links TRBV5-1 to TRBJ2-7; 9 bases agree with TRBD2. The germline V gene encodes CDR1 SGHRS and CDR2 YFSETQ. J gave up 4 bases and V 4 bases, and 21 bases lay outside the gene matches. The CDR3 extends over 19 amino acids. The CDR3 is CASSNEREVQTFLPYEQYF. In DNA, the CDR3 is TGCGCCAGCAGCAACGAGCGGGAGGTACAGACTTTCCTTCCGTACGAGCAGTACTTC.

CDR3 residues: CASSLATTGVNQPQHF. As DNA, the CDR3 is TGTGCCAGCAGCTTAGCGACGACAGGGGTTAATCAGCCCCAGCATTTT. The chain couples TRBV7-2 to TRBJ1-5; 8 positions agree with TRBD1. This CDR3 has 16 amino acids. The ends lost 0 bases at V and 4 bases at J; junction bases unmatched: 5. CDR1 is SGHTA and CDR2 is FQGNSA in the germline V gene.